A single count supports the clone carrying this TCR beta chain. Trimming at V came to 3 bases and at J to 8 bases, leaving 8 bases not matched to a gene. Germline CDR1 and CDR2: SGHNT and YENEEA. This CDR3 spans 14 amino acids. This sample was taken from a study of blood T cell repertoires in COVID-19. Across the study: Italy, Spain and the United States were the sources of the convalescent and acute COVID-19 samples. T cells, B-cell-depleted T cells, or PBMCs provided the cDNA or gDNA that served as material.

Original methodology: Counts of nucleated cells, estimated from reference gene primer amplification, were obtained. Assay: immunoSEQ multiplex PCR; the TCRdb copy retains only in-frame clones and omits some. The V and J calls and the clone size are those of that table, but D and trimming were determined from the DNA. Found here are 38,000 or so clones, about 81% of them singletons; the top ten hold 40% to 50%. Sequences were obtained from peripheral blood. This chain links TRBV11-3 with TRBJ1-2, with 8 bases lining up with TRBD1. This receptor was obtained from a human donor in a cohort sampled during active or convalescent COVID-19. The donor label of this sample is uncertain. The CDR3 spells CASSFRTGSYGYTF. CDR3 bases: TGTGCCAGCAGCTTCCGGACAGGGTCGTACGGCTACACCTTC.